These T cell receptor beta chains were read from a single sample in a study of PD-L1 blockade in urothelial cancer. Clones were sequenced by immunoSEQ multiplex PCR, and TCRdb holds only the in-frame ones, with some missing. The repertoire holds roughly 50,000 clones, with roughly 80% as singletons. The material sequenced was PBMCs, taken around atezolizumab (anti-PD-L1) treatment. Every receptor here comes from a man in his 70s with urothelial cancer. Each CDR3 is given without its conserved first and last residue. D genes are given only for firm matches. Clone size is shown for a subset of rows, as once, few, many or a class of expanded clone.

D gene	V gene	clone size	J gene	CDR3 protein
TRBD1	TRBV4-3	NA	TRBJ2-7	ASSLRTGGTYEQY
NA	TRBV2	NA	TRBJ1-1	ASREDRLNTEAF
TRBD2	TRBV5-5	NA	TRBJ2-1	ASSYRGGRNEQF
TRBD2	TRBV28	NA	TRBJ2-1	ASQSGTTYNEQF
NA	TRBV5-6	NA	TRBJ1-1	ASSPQGIRTEAF
TRBD1	TRBV30	once	TRBJ1-2	AWRLSGGILGYT
TRBD1	TRBV30	NA	TRBJ1-5	AWSVGSGTGGNQPQH
TRBD1	TRBV6-4	NA	TRBJ1-3	ASRWDSRYSGNTIY
TRBD1	TRBV4-2	NA	TRBJ2-7	ASSQEGRGYEQY
TRBD1	TRBV30	NA	TRBJ1-5	AWSGGTVNQPQH
TRBD2	TRBV29-1	NA	TRBJ2-5	SVSPGGGQQETQY
TRBD2	TRBV5-4	few	TRBJ2-3	ASSPSLAGARDTQY
TRBD1	TRBV5-6	NA	TRBJ1-4	ASSQPDRGDEKLF
TRBD1	TRBV5-1	NA	TRBJ1-1	ASSLQGAGVEAF
NA	TRBV11-2	NA	TRBJ2-1	ASSLDRDKQF
NA	TRBV20-1	NA	TRBJ1-2	TTGGVYGYT
NA	TRBV6-1	few	TRBJ2-5	ASSNRGGAGETQY